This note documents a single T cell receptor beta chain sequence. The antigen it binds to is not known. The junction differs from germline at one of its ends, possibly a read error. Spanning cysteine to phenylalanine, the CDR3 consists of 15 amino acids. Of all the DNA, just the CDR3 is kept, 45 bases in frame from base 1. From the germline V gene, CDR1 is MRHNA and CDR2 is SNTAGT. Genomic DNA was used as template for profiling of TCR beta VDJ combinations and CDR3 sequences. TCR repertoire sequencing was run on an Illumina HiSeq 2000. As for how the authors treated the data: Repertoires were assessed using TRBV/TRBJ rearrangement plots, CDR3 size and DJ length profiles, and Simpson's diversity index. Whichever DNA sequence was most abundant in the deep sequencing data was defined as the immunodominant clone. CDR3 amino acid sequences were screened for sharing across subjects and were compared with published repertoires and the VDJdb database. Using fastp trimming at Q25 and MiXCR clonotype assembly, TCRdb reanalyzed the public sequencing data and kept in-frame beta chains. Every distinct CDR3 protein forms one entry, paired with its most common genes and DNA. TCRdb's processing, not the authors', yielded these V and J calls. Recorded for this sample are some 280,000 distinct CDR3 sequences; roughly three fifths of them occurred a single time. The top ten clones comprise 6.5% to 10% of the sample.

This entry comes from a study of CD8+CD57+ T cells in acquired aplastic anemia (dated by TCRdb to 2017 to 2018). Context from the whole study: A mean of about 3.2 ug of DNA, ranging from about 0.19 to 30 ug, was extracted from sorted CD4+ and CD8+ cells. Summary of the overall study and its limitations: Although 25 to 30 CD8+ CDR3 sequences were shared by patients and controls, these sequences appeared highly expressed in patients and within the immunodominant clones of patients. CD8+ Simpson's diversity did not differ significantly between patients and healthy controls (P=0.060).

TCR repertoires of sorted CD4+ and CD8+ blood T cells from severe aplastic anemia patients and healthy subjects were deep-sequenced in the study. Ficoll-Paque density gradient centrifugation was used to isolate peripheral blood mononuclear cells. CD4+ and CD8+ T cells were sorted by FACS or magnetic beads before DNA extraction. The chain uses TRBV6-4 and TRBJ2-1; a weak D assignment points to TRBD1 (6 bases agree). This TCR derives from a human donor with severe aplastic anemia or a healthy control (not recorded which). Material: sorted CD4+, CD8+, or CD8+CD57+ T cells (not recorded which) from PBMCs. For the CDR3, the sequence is CACSARQEYSGEQFF. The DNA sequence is TGTGCCTGCAGCGCCCGACAGGAATATTCTGGAGAGCAGTTCTTC.